This TCR beta chain comes out of a study of T-cell memory formation after mild COVID-19. Looked up from germline, CDR1 is DFQATT and CDR2 is SNEGSKA (reference sequence). There are 17 residues in the CDR3. Deletions cut 3 bases from V and 0 bases from J, with 18 bases between. Notes on the study in general: A balance of CD4 and CD8 characterized clones contracting day 15 to 85, whereas later expanders leaned CD4+. Shrinking CD4+ clones were chiefly CM and EM; CD8+ ones were chiefly EMRA.

A single record per CDR3 protein comes from TCRdb applying MiXCR to the 5' RACE reads. The top ten clones hold 41% of a sample with under 150,000 distinct CDR3 sequences, about 20% of them seen once. This clonotype came up a few times. What it binds is unknown. The chain employs TRBV20-1 and TRBJ2-1; D gene unclear. The receptor was isolated from a man between 18 and 35 years old who had mild COVID-19 (a few samples of this study predate the infection). Cell type and time point are not known. Sequenced material: PBMCs or a T cell subset sorted from them (not recorded which). The CDR3 DNA reads TGCAGTGCTAGCCACTCGACAAAGATTAGCTCCTACAATGAGCAGTTCTTC. As protein: CSASHSTKISSYNEQFF.